The 27 T cell receptor beta chains in this list originate from one sample, sequenced in a study of T cell responses to AZD1222 COVID-19 vaccine. The method was immunoSEQ multiplex PCR; TCRdb's version includes in-frame clones alone and lacks a portion of them. Of 120,000 to 150,000 clones in the sample, around 88% were seen once. The material sequenced was peripheral blood, taken on day 0 of AZD1222 vaccination. These receptors came from an adult in good health.

The chain combines TRBV9 with TRBJ2-7, with 8 bases identical to TRBD2. The CDR3 consists of 15 residues. With V trimmed by 3 bases and J by 3 bases, 8 bases remained unmatched. CDR1 and CDR2 from the germline V gene are SGDLS and YYNGEE. The CDR3 DNA sequence: TGTGCCAGCAGCGCCTCCCTAGCGGGCAGCTACGAGCAGTACTTC. The encoded protein is CASSASLAGSYEQYF.

This clone was counted a single time. The chain is built from TRBV11-2 and TRBJ2-5, with 8 positions matching TRBD2. Germline loops: CDR1 SGHAT, CDR2 FQNNGV. The CDR3 extends over 14 amino acids. The trim removed 1 base at V and 5 bases at J, leaving 3 bases unmatched. This chain's CDR3 is CASSLGTSSETQYF. DNA for the CDR3: TGTGCCAGCAGCTTAGGGACTAGCAGCGAGACCCAGTACTTC.

The V gene is TRBV2, the J gene TRBJ1-2, with D possibly being TRBD1 (6 bases). Germline CDR1 is SNHLY and CDR2 is FYNNEI. CDR3 length: 12 residues. The germline V and J ends were trimmed by 5 bases and 6 bases, with 10 bases remaining between them. The CDR3 DNA reads as TGTGCCAGCAGTCCTACAGGGAATGGCTACACCTTC. Translating it yields CASSPTGNGYTF.

The V and J genes are TRBV12-3 or TRBV12-4 and TRBJ1-1; a weak D match, TRBD1 (6 bases). V lost 3 bases to trimming and J lost 8 bases, with 10 bases between them. The CDR3 contains 12 residues. CDR3 in DNA: TGTGCCAGCAGTTTGGGGGCAGCAGAAGCTTTCTTT. Its translation is CASSLGAAEAFF.

V is TRBV11-3 and J is TRBJ2-3; D might be TRBD1 (6 bases). Germline V gene data show CDR1 as SGHNT and CDR2 as YENEEA. V was pared by 5 bases and J by 0 bases, with 15 bases between. The CDR3 consists of 16 residues. The CDR3 DNA follows: TGTGCCAGCAGCCCTTCGACGGGACACAGCACAGATACGCAGTATTTT. It is translated as CASSPSTGHSTDTQYF.

The J gene is TRBJ2-5, the V gene TRBV6-5; tentatively, D is TRBD1 (5 bases). Trimming shortened V by 5 bases and J by 5 bases, and 15 bases separated the two germline ends. The CDR3 runs 14 residues. Germline values: CDR1 MNHEY, CDR2 SVGAGI. As DNA, the CDR3 is TGTGCCAGCAGTAATACCAGGGCAGGGGAGACCCAGTACTTC. Residues: CASSNTRAGETQYF.

V gene TRBV9 combines with J gene TRBJ2-5; a possible D gene is TRBD2 (6 bases). Trimming left V 3 bases short and J 1 base short, with 16 bases between. The CDR3 is made up of 16 amino acids. CDR1 is SGDLS and CDR2 is YYNGEE in the germline V gene. CDR3: CASSARWAGPQETQYF. The CDR3, as DNA: TGTGCCAGCAGCGCTAGGTGGGCGGGGCCCCAAGAGACCCAGTACTTC.

The chain carries TRBV11-2 and TRBJ2-5; TRBD2 matches 8 bases. The CDR3 runs 13 residues. V gave up 8 bases and J gave up 1 base; unmatched junction bases: 3. CDR1 SGHAT and CDR2 FQNNGV come from the germline V gene. The CDR3 region has the DNA TGTGCCAGCCGGGGGGGAGGCCAAGAGACCCAGTACTTC. Encoded protein: CASRGGGQETQYF.

This chain's CDR3 is CASSQGLGQNTEAFF. The CDR3 bases are TGTGCCAGCAGCCAAGGTCTAGGACAGAACACTGAAGCTTTCTTT. The rearrangement joins TRBV3-1 (or the pseudogene TRBV3-2) to TRBJ1-1, with D possibly TRBD1 on 5 matching bases. Germline-derived CDR1 and CDR2 are LGHDT and YNNKEL (reference sequence). CDR3 length: 15 residues. V lost 1 base, J lost 1 base, and 10 bases lay in between.

V gene TRBV28 combines with J gene TRBJ1-5; no firm D call. V was trimmed by 9 bases and J by 4 bases, leaving 22 bases between them. This CDR3 has 16 amino acids. In germline, CDR1 is MDHEN, CDR2 SYDVKM. The CDR3 nucleotides read TGTGCCAGTCCCCCAAGGAGGGCAGGAGCGAATCAGCCCCAGCATTTT. Its translation: CASPPRRAGANQPQHF.

The V and J genes are TRBV7-2 and TRBJ1-4; TRBD1 matches at 7 bases. Germline V gives CDR1 SGHTA, CDR2 FQGNSA. The CDR3 runs to 14 residues. Germline trimming cut 5 bases from V and 8 bases from J; bases unmatched to any gene: 8. The CDR3 reads CASSQRGRREKLFF. The CDR3 DNA reads TGTGCCAGCAGCCAGAGGGGGCGACGGGAAAAACTGTTTTTT. The entire variable domain, with the rest obtained from reference TRBV7-2 and TRBJ1-4, is as follows: GAGVSQSPSNKVTEKGKDVELRCDPISGHTALYWYRQSLGQGLEFLIYFQGNSAPDKSGLPSDRFSAERTGGSVSTLTIQRTQQEDSAVYLCASSQRGRREKLFFGSGTQLSVL.

The CDR3 loop is CASSYYGGGYGYTF. Here the CDR3 DNA reads TGTGCCAGCAGTTACTACGGGGGTGGCTATGGCTACACCTTC. The V and J genes are TRBV6-5 and TRBJ1-2; a possible D gene is TRBD1 (5 bases). Germline V gene sequence: CDR1 MNHEY, CDR2 SVGAGI. The CDR3 runs 14 residues. The V and J ends lost 1 base and 4 bases respectively, with 10 bases between them.

This chain uses TRBV30 with TRBJ1-5; 9 bases map to TRBD1. Germline V gives CDR1 GTSNPN, CDR2 SVGIG (reference sequence). The CDR3 consists of 16 residues. With V trimmed by 2 bases and J by 2 bases, 7 bases remained unmatched. DNA for the CDR3: TGTGCCTGGAGTATAACAGGGGGCGAGGGCAATCAGCCCCAGCATTTT. Protein product: CAWSITGGEGNQPQHF.

This sequence joins TRBV12-3 or TRBV12-4 and TRBJ1-1; D is unclear. This CDR3 comprises 13 residues. Trimming removed 3 bases at V and 7 bases at J, with 12 bases between. The CDR3 coding sequence is TGTGCCAGCAGTTTGAAAGTTGCTAGTGAAGCTTTCTTT. It is translated as CASSLKVASEAFF.

The CDR3 bases are TGTGCCAGCAGCTTCTTTGACATGAACACTGAAGCTTTCTTT. Residues: CASSFFDMNTEAFF. This rearrangement joins TRBV7-9 to TRBJ1-1; no definite D call. Looked up from germline, CDR1 is SEHNR and CDR2 is FQNEAQ (reference sequence). CDR3 length: 14 amino acids. Between the trimmed V and J ends, which lost 3 bases and 0 bases, there was a span of 8 bases.

The CDR3 region has the DNA TGTGCCAGTAGTATTCGGGCGGGAGTCAGCCCCGGGGAGCTGTTTTTT. Residues: CASSIRAGVSPGELFF. The gene calls are TRBV19 and TRBJ2-2, with 7 bases lining up with TRBD2. The ends lost 3 bases at V and 6 bases at J; junction bases unmatched: 10. The CDR3 has 16 residues. Per germline, CDR1 LNHDA and CDR2 SQIVND (reference sequence).

The rearrangement uses TRBV7-2 and TRBJ1-2; D is uncertain. CDR1 is SGHTA and CDR2 is FQGNSA in the germline V gene. The CDR3 totals 12 residues. V was trimmed by 7 bases and J by 2 bases, leaving 8 bases between them. CDR3 sequence (DNA): TGTGCCAGCACTGAGTACAACTATGGCTACACCTTC. Translated: CASTEYNYGYTF.

The chain has TRBV7-2 and TRBJ1-5, with a possible D match to TRBD1 (5 bases). The CDR3 is 16 residues long. Germline-derived CDR1 and CDR2 are SGHTA and FQGNSA. V was trimmed by 1 base and J by 0 bases, leaving 10 bases between them. CDR3: CASSLDGGGSNQPQHF. The DNA of the CDR3 is TGTGCCAGCAGCTTAGATGGGGGTGGTAGCAATCAGCCCCAGCATTTT.

The rearrangement links TRBV4-2 to TRBJ2-7; TRBD1 might be the D (6 bases). The germline gives CDR1 LGHNA, CDR2 YNFKEQ. The CDR3 covers 14 residues. With 1 base removed from V and 3 bases from J, the gap between germline ends came to 10 bases. In nucleotides, the CDR3 is TGTGCCAGCAGCCAAGGGGAAGGGGGCTACGAGCAGTACTTC. It codes for CASSQGEGGYEQYF.

The CDR3: CASSVEDGPRSGNTIYF. DNA of the CDR3: TGTGCCAGCAGCGTAGAGGACGGACCTCGCTCTGGAAACACCATATATTTT. The chain employs TRBV9 and TRBJ1-3, with no clear D. The V gene lost 0 bases and the J gene lost 0 bases, with 13 bases spanning the gap. The CDR3 totals 17 residues. CDR1 and CDR2 from the germline V gene are SGDLS and YYNGEE.

The chain is built from TRBV5-4 and TRBJ2-1, with 7 bases fitting TRBD1. V was clipped by 7 bases and J by 9 bases; unmatched bases: 7. CDR1 is SGHNT, CDR2 YYREEE, per germline (reference sequence). This CDR3 is built from 12 residues. For the CDR3, the DNA is TGTGCCAGCGGTAAGGGGGCAAGTGAGCAGTTCTTC. Its protein is CASGKGASEQFF. The full variable domain, with the rest looked up from reference TRBV5-4 and TRBJ2-1, is ETGVTQSPTHLIKTRGQQVTLRCSSQSGHNTVSWYQQALGQGPQFIFQYYREEENGRGNFPPRFSGLQFPNYSSELNVNALELDDSALYLCASGKGASEQFFGPGTRLTVL.

V gene TRBV18 combines with J gene TRBJ2-7; perhaps TRBD1 as D (5 bases). The V gene's germline CDR1 is KGHSH and CDR2 LQKENI. This CDR3 has 16 residues. The V gene lost 3 bases and the J gene lost 1 base, with 16 bases spanning the gap. The CDR3 DNA is TGTGCCAGCTCACCTCCCCTTAGGGGTGGGTCCTACGAGCAGTACTTC. Translated, it gives CASSPPLRGGSYEQYF.

The J gene is TRBJ1-2, the V gene TRBV30, with D possibly matching TRBD1 (5 bases). The CDR3 is 14 residues long. The germline CDR1 and CDR2 sequences are GTSNPN and SVGIG (reference sequence). Trimming removed 4 bases at V and 4 bases at J, with 16 bases between. The CDR3 DNA follows: TGTGCCTGGACTCGGGGACCCCAGGGCTATGGCTACACCTTC. Translated, it gives CAWTRGPQGYGYTF.

The count of this clone is one. The chain couples TRBV2 to TRBJ1-6; D remains unclear. Trimming pared 3 bases from V and 7 bases from J, leaving 7 bases between. CDR1 is SNHLY and CDR2 is FYNNEI in the germline V gene. The length of the CDR3 is 13 residues. Here the CDR3 DNA reads TGTGCCAGCAGTGATGACACGAATTCACCCCTCCACTTT. It codes for CASSDDTNSPLHF.

J is TRBJ1-4 and V is TRBV6-5, with a weak D call TRBD1 (5 bases). V gave up 0 bases and J gave up 8 bases, with 13 bases separating them. Germline V gives CDR1 MNHEY, CDR2 SVGAGI. There are 15 residues in the CDR3. The CDR3 DNA follows: TGTGCCAGCAGTTACTCGAATTGGGGCGCGGAAAAACTGTTTTTT. Amino acid sequence: CASSYSNWGAEKLFF.

V gene TRBV5-1 combines with J gene TRBJ1-1; D is uncertain. V was pared by 2 bases and J by 0 bases, with 5 bases between. The CDR3 spans 13 residues. In germline, CDR1 is SGHRS, CDR2 YFSETQ. CDR3 region: CASSLSVNTEAFF. CDR3 nucleotide sequence: TGCGCCAGCAGCTTATCGGTGAACACTGAAGCTTTCTTT.

The rearrangement links TRBV9 to TRBJ1-1; perhaps TRBD1 as D (6 bases). This CDR3 comprises 13 residues. The V end was cut by 2 bases, the J end by 5 bases, with 10 bases between. Germline loops: CDR1 SGDLS, CDR2 YYNGEE. CDR3 DNA: TGTGCCAGCAGCGTTTCTGGACAGACTGAAGCTTTCTTT. It specifies CASSVSGQTEAFF.